This T cell receptor (beta chain) was identified during a study of blood T cell repertoires in COVID-19. For the study at large: The United States, Italy and Spain supplied acute and convalescent COVID-19 samples.

Assignments of participants to cohorts depended upon their own reported clinical history. Authors' processing steps: Cell counts per sample came from amplifying reference gene primers. Profiled with immunoSEQ multiplex PCR; TCRdb holds only in-frame clones, not every one. That table gives V, J and clone size, and the DNA gave D and trimming. The sample holds under 350,000 clones; approximately 86% are singletons and the top ten take less than 3%. J gave up 4 bases and V 2 bases, and 8 bases lay outside the gene matches. The V gene's germline CDR1 is SGHAT and CDR2 FQDESV (reference sequence). The CDR3 contains 16 residues.

Material: PBMCs or T cells enriched from blood (not recorded which). The sequence was collected from a woman aged 18-30 years who had recovered from COVID-19. The V gene is TRBV11-1, the J gene TRBJ2-1; 7 bases line up with TRBD2. The CDR3 nucleotides read TGTGCCAGCAGCTTAACTGGGGCGGGAGTTTACAATGAGCAGTTCTTC. This gives the protein CASSLTGAGVYNEQFF.